Shown below are 4 T cell receptor beta chains from a single sample sequenced in a study of response to subunit inactivated influenza vaccine. A single record per CDR3 protein comes from TCRdb applying MiXCR to the RT-PCR reads. The repertoire has some 600,000 distinct CDR3 sequences, around 13% of them found once; the top ten carry approximately 7.6%. Sample: PBMCs from blood, taken 14 days before vaccination. These receptor sequences come from a man aged 50-59 years who received an inactivated influenza vaccine.

The chain employs TRBV11-3 and TRBJ2-3, with 7 bases fitting TRBD2. There are 16 residues in the CDR3. J was trimmed by 4 bases and V by 1 base; bases with no gene match: 8. Germline assignment: CDR1 SGHNT and CDR2 YENEEA. CDR3 sequence reads: CASSLGGGSSSDTQYF. The CDR3 DNA is TGTGCCAGCAGCTTAGGTGGCGGGAGCAGCTCAGATACGCAGTATTTT.

In its sample, this clonotype was seen a few times. The chain is built from TRBV12-3 or TRBV12-4 and TRBJ2-1, with D perhaps TRBD1 or TRBD2 (5 bases each). Between the trimmed V and J ends, which lost 2 bases and 6 bases, there was a span of 14 bases. CDR3 length: 15 residues. CDR3 sequence (DNA): TGTGCCAGCAGTTTAACGGGACGCAACCTCAATGAGCAGTTCTTC. It translates to CASSLTGRNLNEQFF.

This clonotype has more than one count but fewer than ten. V usage is TRBV27 and J usage is TRBJ2-3; TRBD2 matches 9 bases. V was clipped by 8 bases and J by 6 bases; unmatched bases: 9. This CDR3 comprises 14 residues. Germline-derived CDR1 and CDR2 are MNHEY and SMNVEV (reference sequence). The CDR3 region is CASGLRSGRDTQYF. DNA of the CDR3: TGTGCCAGCGGCCTGAGGAGCGGGAGGGATACGCAGTATTTT.

The chain has TRBV10-3 and TRBJ2-6; D is unclear. The CDR3 sequence is 12 residues long. V gave up 8 bases and J gave up 2 bases, with 4 bases separating them. The germline V gene encodes CDR1 ENHRY and CDR2 SYGVKD. The CDR3 DNA reads as TGTGCCATCGGCGCTGGGGCCAACGTCCTGACTTTC. It yields the protein CAIGAGANVLTF.